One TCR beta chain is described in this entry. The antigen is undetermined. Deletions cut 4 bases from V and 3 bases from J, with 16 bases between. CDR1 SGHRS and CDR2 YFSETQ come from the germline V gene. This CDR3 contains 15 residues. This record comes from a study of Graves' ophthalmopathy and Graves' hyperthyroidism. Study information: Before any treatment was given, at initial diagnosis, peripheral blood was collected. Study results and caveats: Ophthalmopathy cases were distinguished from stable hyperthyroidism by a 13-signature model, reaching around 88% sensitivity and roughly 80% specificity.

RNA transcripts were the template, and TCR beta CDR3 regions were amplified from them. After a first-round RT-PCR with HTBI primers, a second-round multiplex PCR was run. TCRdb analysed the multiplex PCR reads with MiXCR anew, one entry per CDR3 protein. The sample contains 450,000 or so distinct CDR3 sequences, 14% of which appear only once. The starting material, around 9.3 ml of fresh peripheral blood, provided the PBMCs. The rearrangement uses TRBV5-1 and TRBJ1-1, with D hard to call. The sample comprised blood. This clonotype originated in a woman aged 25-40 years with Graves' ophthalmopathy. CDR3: CASSLLGRADTEAFF. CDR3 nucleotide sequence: TGCGCCAGCAGCCTCCTCGGTAGGGCGGACACTGAAGCTTTCTTT.